Each of the 17 T cell receptor beta chains below was sequenced from the same sample in a study of blood T cell repertoires in COVID-19. Assay used: immunoSEQ multiplex PCR; TCRdb lists only in-frame clones, some missing. The repertoire has fewer than 400,000 clones, 89% of them found once; the top ten carry approximately 1.5%. Sequenced material: PBMCs or T cells enriched from blood (not recorded which). The receptor set was obtained from a woman in her twenties or thirties who had recovered from COVID-19.

The rearrangement uses TRBV4-1 and TRBJ2-3; the match to TRBD2 covers 7 bases. With 2 bases clipped from V and 4 bases from J, the junction kept 21 bases outside the gene matches. This CDR3 comprises 20 residues. Germline loops: CDR1 MGHRA, CDR2 YSYEKL. Written as DNA, the CDR3 is TGCGCCAGCAGCCAACCCGGGAAAGCGGGAACGGGGTTTGGGGCAGATACGCAGTATTTT. Translation: CASSQPGKAGTGFGADTQYF.

The chain couples TRBV25-1 to TRBJ2-1; D may be TRBD1 (9 bases). There are 16 residues in the CDR3. Germline values: CDR1 MGHDK, CDR2 SYGVNS. V was pared by 6 bases and J by 5 bases, with 20 bases between. As DNA, the CDR3 is TGTGCCAGCAGCAAGCGGGGGACAGGGTGGAACAATGAGCAGTTCTTC. Translated: CASSKRGTGWNNEQFF.

This clone was observed a single time. The chain has TRBV10-3 and TRBJ2-2, with 9 bases identical to TRBD1. The V segment lost 2 bases and the J segment 0 bases; nucleotides outside the gene matches: 10. This CDR3 spans 19 amino acids. Germline assignment: CDR1 ENHRY and CDR2 SYGVKD. CDR3 region: CAISETSRDRDPNTGELFF. CDR3 DNA sequence: TGTGCCATCAGTGAGACGTCCCGGGACAGGGACCCGAACACCGGGGAGCTGTTTTTT.

The chain employs TRBV28 and TRBJ2-7, with a tentative D call TRBD2 (5 bases). With 1 base removed from V and 4 bases from J, the gap between germline ends came to 14 bases. The CDR3 spans 15 residues. Germline CDR1 MDHEN, CDR2 SYDVKM. CDR3 DNA: TGTGCCAGCAGTTTATCTAGCAATCCCCCTTACGAGCAGTACTTC. This codes for CASSLSSNPPYEQYF.

V and J are TRBV6-6 and TRBJ1-2, with D unresolved. Per the germline V gene, CDR1 is MNHNY and CDR2 is SVGAGI (reference sequence). Trimming removed 10 bases from V and 5 bases from J, with 8 bases in between. The CDR3 extends over 10 amino acids. CDR3 bases: TGTGCCACCCGGGAGTATGGCTACACCTTC. Amino acid sequence: CATREYGYTF.

Only one count was recorded for this clone. The chain couples TRBV27 to TRBJ1-6; 10 bases are a match to TRBD1. The ends lost 3 bases at V and 10 bases at J; junction bases unmatched: 6. The CDR3 spans 15 residues. Germline V gene lookup returns CDR1 MNHEY and CDR2 SMNVEV (reference sequence). CDR3 in DNA: TGTGCCAGCAGTTTTTTGGGGGACAGGGGCTCACCCCTCCACTTT. Its translation: CASSFLGDRGSPLHF.

The chain uses TRBV7-8 and TRBJ1-2, with D maybe TRBD1 (6 bases). Trimming cost V 1 base and J 4 bases, with 7 bases left between them. This CDR3 comprises 13 residues. Germline V CDR1 and CDR2: SGHVS, FQNEAQ. The CDR3 nucleotides are TGTGCCAGCAGCTTAGGGGACACCTATGGCTACACCTTC. Its translation: CASSLGDTYGYTF.

The genes are TRBV21-1 and TRBJ2-7; the table names TRBD2, a call not compared with the DNA. TRBV21-1 is tagged as a pseudogene. The CDR3 has 16 amino acids. CDR3 DNA: TGTGCCAGCAGCACCGGGGGGCTAGCGGGAGTCTACGAGCAGTACTTC. Translation gives CASSTGGLAGVYEQYF.

The chain carries TRBV27 and TRBJ2-2, with 10 bases aligning to TRBD2. Germline V gives CDR1 MNHEY, CDR2 SMNVEV (reference sequence). The junction had 10 bases not matched to a gene; V was cut back by 2 bases and J by 1 base. The length of the CDR3 is 19 residues. Here the CDR3 reads CASSLLTSGTPQNTGELFF. DNA for the CDR3: TGTGCCAGCAGTTTACTTACTAGCGGGACGCCACAGAACACCGGGGAGCTGTTTTTT.

The chain combines TRBV6-2 or TRBV6-3 with TRBJ1-6; a weak D match, TRBD1 (6 bases). Germline CDR1 is MNHEY and CDR2 is SVGEGT. There are 12 residues in the CDR3. V lost 6 bases to trimming and J lost 9 bases, with 9 bases between them. The CDR3 sequence: CASSHRVSPLHF. CDR3 in DNA: TGTGCCAGCAGCCACAGGGTTTCACCCCTCCACTTT.

V is TRBV6-5 and J is TRBJ1-5, with a possible D match to TRBD1 (5 bases). V dropped 3 bases and J dropped 5 bases, with 11 bases sitting between them. The germline V gene has CDR1 MNHEY and CDR2 SVGAGI. The CDR3 spans 14 residues. CDR3 DNA sequence: TGTGCCAGCAGTTATGGCGGGGACCATCAGCCCCAGCATTTT. Translating gives CASSYGGDHQPQHF.

The gene calls are TRBV7-9 and TRBJ2-7; 11 nucleotides match TRBD2. Trimming cost V 2 bases and J 4 bases; bases outside gene matches: 4. Germline V lookup: CDR1 SEHNR, CDR2 FQNEAQ (reference sequence). The CDR3 loop spans 15 amino acids. The CDR3 region is CASSLPGLAVYEQYF. The CDR3 DNA sequence: TGTGCCAGCAGCTTACCGGGACTAGCGGTTTACGAGCAGTACTTC.

The chain has TRBV5-8 and TRBJ1-1; 7 nucleotides line up with TRBD1. With V trimmed by 4 bases and J by 0 bases, 12 bases remained unmatched. Germline loops: CDR1 SGHTS, CDR2 YDEGEE. The CDR3 runs to 17 residues. The CDR3 here is CASSVWTGGIMNTEAFF. CDR3 DNA sequence: TGTGCCAGCAGCGTCTGGACAGGCGGAATTATGAACACTGAAGCTTTCTTT.

The rearrangement uses TRBV5-1 and TRBJ2-7, with D tentatively TRBD1 (6 bases). The germline CDR1 and CDR2 sequences are SGHRS and YFSETQ. This CDR3 is 12 amino acids long. Trimming shortened V by 5 bases and J by 3 bases, and 9 bases separated the two germline ends. The CDR3 bases are TGCGCCAGCAGTACGGACAGCTACGAGCAGTACTTC. Translated, it gives CASSTDSYEQYF.

A few counts support this clone. J is TRBJ1-5 and V is TRBV28, with D perhaps matching TRBD1 (6 bases). Between the trimmed V and J ends, which lost 3 bases and 3 bases, there was a span of 12 bases. Germline CDR1 reads MDHEN; CDR2 reads SYDVKM. This CDR3 is 15 amino acids long. The CDR3 loop is CASSFAGAPNQPQHF. CDR3 DNA: TGTGCCAGCAGTTTCGCGGGGGCTCCCAATCAGCCCCAGCATTTT.

A remark on this clone: This specimen includes other DNA sequences encoding the same CDR3. CDR3 loop: CASSRSWSSYNEQFF. CDR3 in DNA: TGTGCCAGCAGTCGAAGCTGGAGCTCCTACAATGAGCAGTTCTTC. The chain couples TRBV27 to TRBJ2-1; no definite D call. The germline V gene has CDR1 MNHEY and CDR2 SMNVEV (reference sequence). This CDR3 is built from 15 residues. V was pared by 5 bases and J by 0 bases, with 11 bases between.

The CDR3 bases are TGTGCCAGCAGCCAAACCAGCGGCAGGCTAAACACCGGGGAGCTGTTTTTT. It translates to CASSQTSGRLNTGELFF. The gene calls are TRBV7-3 and TRBJ2-2; weak D call: TRBD2 (5 bases). The CDR3 extends over 17 amino acids. CDR1 SGHTA and CDR2 FQGTGA come from the germline V gene. V lost 5 bases and J lost 2, with 18 bases in between.